This T cell receptor beta chain was documented in a study of cytotoxic CD8 clonotypes in ibrutinib-treated CLL. Using immunoSEQ multiplex PCR, the repertoire was profiled, and TCRdb retains in-frame clones only, with some absent. The table lists around 300,000 clones, more than 65% of them singletons. The germline V gene has CDR1 SEHNR and CDR2 FQNEAQ (reference sequence). V was pared by 1 base and J by 4 bases, with 13 bases between. The CDR3 is 15 amino acids. This clonotype was sampled from a human donor with chronic lymphocytic leukemia. The V call is TRBV7-9, the J call TRBJ1-2; no reliable D call. The specimen comprised PBMCs, sampled before ibrutinib treatment. The CDR3 DNA follows: TGTGCCAGCAGCTTAGGCGACCCGCGTGTCTATGGCTACACCTTC. This translates into CASSLGDPRVYGYTF.